These 11 T cell receptor beta chains originate from one sample sequenced in a study of shared clonotypes between healthy human individuals. The method was immunoSEQ multiplex PCR; TCRdb's version includes in-frame clones alone and lacks a portion of them. This table has about 2.1 million clones, about 94% appearing once. Naive CD8 cells, CD45RO-negative and positively selected for CCR7, excluded terminally differentiated effector memory CD45RA+ cells. Sequenced material: naive CD8+ T cells from PBMCs. The receptor source for this set is a man between 18 and 29 years old in good health. Some clones in this sample may be carry-over from other donors' samples.

The chain couples TRBV4-2 to TRBJ2-5; D gene unclear. The CDR3 consists of 13 residues. CDR1 LGHNA and CDR2 YNFKEQ come from the germline V gene. Trimming shortened V by 5 bases and J by 5 bases, and 12 bases separated the two germline ends. The CDR3 is CASSGETRETQYF. The CDR3, as DNA: TGTGCCAGCAGCGGGGAAACCAGGGAGACCCAGTACTTC.

This chain joins TRBV5-6 and TRBJ2-1; 10 bases are shared with TRBD2. Germline V gene sequence: CDR1 SGHDT, CDR2 YYEEEE. Trimming took 0 bases from V and 7 from J; bases not matched to a gene: 1. The CDR3 has 14 amino acids. CDR3 in DNA: TGTGCCAGCAGCTTGGCTAGCGGGAGAAATGAGCAGTTCTTC. The encoded protein is CASSLASGRNEQFF.

CDR3 residues: CAWSLMETQYF. The CDR3 region has the DNA TGTGCCTGGAGCCTTATGGAGACCCAGTACTTC. V gene TRBV30 combines with J gene TRBJ2-5; unclear D gene. The V end lost 3 bases, the J end lost 5 bases, and 7 bases lay between the germline ends. The CDR3 length is 11 residues. CDR1 is GTSNPN and CDR2 is SVGIG in the germline V gene (reference sequence).

Notes on this clone: An end of the junction differs from the germline gene, which may be a read error. This sequence joins TRBV27 and TRBJ2-1; 8 nucleotides match TRBD1. Germline CDR1 and CDR2: MNHEY and SMNVEV (reference sequence). The CDR3 is 15 amino acids. CDR3 in amino acids: CATGTGRGHYIEQFF. CDR3 nucleotides: TGTGCCACCGGGACAGGCCGAGGCCATTACATTGAGCAGTTCTTC.

The chain carries TRBV4-2 and TRBJ1-1; the D is unclear. The V gene's germline CDR1 is LGHNA and CDR2 YNFKEQ. This CDR3 region has 15 residues. Trimming shortened V by 0 bases and J by 5 bases, and 13 bases separated the two germline ends. CDR3 amino acids: CASSQDRSAPTEAFF. As DNA, the CDR3 is TGTGCCAGCAGCCAAGATAGGAGTGCCCCGACTGAAGCTTTCTTT.

The chain joins TRBV13 to TRBJ2-1; 10 bases align to TRBD2. The germline V gene encodes CDR1 PRHDT and CDR2 FYEKMQ (reference sequence). With 7 bases clipped from V and 8 bases from J, the junction kept 5 bases outside the gene matches. The CDR3 is 13 amino acids. In nucleotides, the CDR3 is TGTGCCAGCACTAGCGGGAGTTTGGATGAGCAGTTCTTC. Amino acid sequence: CASTSGSLDEQFF. Based on the CDR3 plus reference TRBV13 and TRBJ2-1, the full variable domain is AAGVIQSPRHLIKEKRETATLKCYPIPRHDTVYWYQQGPGQDPQFLISFYEKMQSDKGSIPDRFSAQQFSDYHSELNMSSLELGDSALYFCASTSGSLDEQFFGPGTRLTVL.

This chain uses TRBV10-3 with TRBJ2-7; TRBD1 agrees at 10 bases. Germline V gene data show CDR1 as ENHRY and CDR2 as SYGVKD. The CDR3 totals 14 residues. Trimming took 10 bases from V and 4 from J; bases not matched to a gene: 10. CDR3 protein: CATRETGGSYEQYF. For the CDR3, the DNA is TGTGCCACCCGCGAGACAGGGGGCAGTTACGAGCAGTACTTC.

This clone is a singleton in its sample. V gene TRBV10-2 combines with J gene TRBJ1-3, with 7 bases aligning to TRBD1. The CDR3 is made up of 12 amino acids. V gave up 10 bases and J gave up 4 bases; unmatched junction bases: 4. Germline CDR1 and CDR2: WSHSY and SAAADI. For the CDR3, the DNA is TGCGCCACCAAACAGGGGGGAAACACCATATATTTT. This encodes CATKQGGNTIYF.

This clone appeared a single time. The CDR3 sequence: CASRFGGSGNTIYF. DNA for the CDR3: TGTGCCAGCAGGTTTGGGGGCTCTGGAAACACCATATATTTT. The chain combines TRBV27 with TRBJ1-3; a weak D match, TRBD1 (5 bases). The CDR3 runs to 14 residues. Looked up from germline, CDR1 is MNHEY and CDR2 is SMNVEV (reference sequence). Trimming pared 6 bases from V and 0 bases from J, leaving 9 bases between.

The J gene is TRBJ2-7, the V gene TRBV5-6, with D perhaps TRBD1 (5 bases). The germline V and J ends were trimmed by 3 bases and 1 base, with 14 bases remaining between them. This CDR3 is 15 amino acids long. CDR1 and CDR2 from the germline V gene are SGHDT and YYEEEE. This CDR3 is CASSSPVQGSYEQYF. The CDR3 bases are TGTGCCAGCAGCTCGCCAGTTCAGGGTTCCTACGAGCAGTACTTC. The variable domain in full, completed from reference TRBV5-6 and TRBJ2-7, reads DAGVTQSPTHLIKTRGQQVTLRCSPKSGHDTVSWYQQALGQGPQFIFQYYEEEERQRGNFPDRFSGHQFPNYSSELNVNALLLGDSALYLCASSSPVQGSYEQYFGPGTRLTVT.

J is TRBJ2-2 and V is TRBV7-9; 12 bases align to TRBD2. The CDR3 consists of 17 residues. V trimming: 4 bases; J trimming: 4 bases; junction bases outside the gene matches: 7. Germline V gives CDR1 SEHNR, CDR2 FQNEAQ (reference sequence). The CDR3 DNA follows: TGTGCCAGCAGCTCGCTAGCGGGAGGGCTGGGCACCGGGGAGCTGTTTTTT. Amino acid sequence: CASSSLAGGLGTGELFF.